The source of this T cell receptor beta chain is a study of blood T cell repertoires in COVID-19. The overall study: COVID-19 samples collected from the United States, Italy and Spain covered acute and convalescent phases. PBMCs, B-cell-depleted T cells, or T cells were the source of the cDNA or gDNA that made up the material.

Looked up from germline, CDR1 is SGHKS and CDR2 is YYEKEE (reference sequence). This CDR3 is 15 amino acids long. With 4 bases clipped from V and 11 bases from J, the junction kept 11 bases outside the gene matches. Study processing details: Amplification of reference gene primers provided the estimated nucleated cell counts. Data came from immunoSEQ multiplex PCR; TCRdb stores just in-frame clones and leaves some out. V, J and clone size reflect that table, while D and trimming were determined from the DNA. The data contain 50,000 to 70,000 clones, 75% to 85% of them seen just once; the ten biggest clones take up about 6%.

The chain has TRBV5-5 and TRBJ1-6; 8 nucleotides line up with TRBD1. This receptor was identified in a woman aged 55-69 years with acute or convalescent COVID-19. The sample taken for sequencing was peripheral blood. The CDR3 here is CASSAGQGVVTPLHF. The CDR3 DNA reads TGTGCCAGCAGCGCCGGACAGGGCGTCGTTACACCCCTCCACTTT.